The 19 T cell receptor beta chains given below trace back to one sample, sequenced in a study of T-cell reconstitution after alpha-beta-depleted transplantation in children (dated by TCRdb to the mid-2010s). Preparation of the library involved PCR. Sequenced using an Illumina HiSeq 2500. To normalize quantification of the TCRbeta repertoire, the TCR libraries were built with molecular barcoding that relied on unique molecular identifiers. TCRdb passed the public sequencing reads through fastp at Q25 and MiXCR, retaining productive beta sequences. One record per CDR3 amino acid sequence lists the most common genes and DNA. The sample has 600,000 to 700,000 distinct CDR3 sequences on record, 16% of them singletons. The ten largest make up 1.1% of the sample. This specimen consisted of PBMCs from the stem cell graft donor, obtained from the stem cell graft. All receptors come from a human donor who donated a stem cell graft to a child with acute myeloid leukemia.

This clonotype was detected only a few times. V and J are TRBV12-3 or TRBV12-4 and TRBJ2-2, with TRBD1 identical over 11 bases. V was clipped by 4 bases and J by 5 bases; unmatched bases: 6. The CDR3 length is 16 residues. The CDR3, as DNA: TGTGCCAGCAGTTCACGGACAGGGGGCCGAACCGGGGAGCTGTTTTTT. This translates into CASSSRTGGRTGELFF.

Many counts were recorded for this clonotype. The chain combines TRBV12-3 or TRBV12-4 with TRBJ2-5, with TRBD2 as a possible D gene (5 bases). This CDR3 is built from 13 residues. V lost 6 bases to trimming and J lost 4 bases, with 12 bases between them. The CDR3 nucleotides read TGTGCCAGCAGCCGACCCGAGGGAGAGACCCAGTACTTC. Protein: CASSRPEGETQYF.

The V gene is TRBV12-3 or TRBV12-4, the J gene TRBJ1-4, with D perhaps matching TRBD1 (5 bases). The CDR3 length is 14 residues. Trimming pared 3 bases from V and 7 bases from J, leaving 12 bases between. The CDR3 nucleotides are TGTGCCAGCAGTTTTGAGGGGTCAGGTGAAAAACTGTTTTTT. Its protein product is CASSFEGSGEKLFF.

Comment on this clonotype: A much bigger clone sits one base away, suggesting this may be a read error. V usage is TRBV29-1 and J usage is TRBJ2-7, with 7 bases that match TRBD1. The germline CDR1 and CDR2 sequences are SQVTM and ANQGSEA. With 7 bases clipped from V and 2 bases from J, the junction kept 5 bases outside the gene matches. The CDR3 sequence is 12 residues long. In DNA, the CDR3 is TGCAGCGCCCAGACAGGGACCTACGAGCAGTACTTC. Protein product: CSAQTGTYEQYF.

There are a few counts of this clonotype. The rearrangement links TRBV6-5 to TRBJ2-2; TRBD1 might be the D (5 bases). Germline values: CDR1 MNHEY, CDR2 SVGAGI. The CDR3 is 16 residues long. The V end was cut by 0 bases, the J end by 4 bases, with 12 bases between. In nucleotides, the CDR3 is TGTGCCAGCAGTTACTCAGCAGGGTTCGGCACCGGGGAGCTGTTTTTT. This sequence encodes CASSYSAGFGTGELFF.

This clonotype has a count of ten or more. The chain employs TRBV6-1 and TRBJ2-7, with TRBD2 as a possible D gene (6 bases). Trimming left V 6 bases short and J 0 bases short, with 12 bases between. Germline values: CDR1 MNHNS, CDR2 SASEGT. This CDR3 has 14 amino acids. The CDR3 DNA reads TGTGCCAGCAGAGAACGGGACTCCTCCTACGAGCAGTACTTC. Translating it yields CASRERDSSYEQYF.

Comment on this clonotype: One base away lies a much larger clone, so this may be a sequencing read error. V and J are TRBV7-9 and TRBJ2-3; 7 positions match TRBD1. CDR1 is SEHNR, CDR2 FQNEAQ, per germline (reference sequence). This CDR3 has 14 residues. Here the CDR3 reads CASSPRTGPDTHYF. CDR3 DNA sequence: TGTGCCAGCAGCCCTCGGACAGGTCCAGATACGCACTATTTT.

This clonotype was seen more than once but under ten times. V usage is TRBV20-1 and J usage is TRBJ2-5; D is uncertain. This CDR3 has 12 residues. From germline, CDR1 is DFQATT and CDR2 SNEGSKA (reference sequence). With 5 bases removed from V and 2 bases from J, the gap between germline ends came to 9 bases. The DNA for the CDR3 is TGCAGTGCTCAACCATTACAAGAGACCCAGTACTTC. Its translation is CSAQPLQETQYF.

This clonotype was observed at least ten times. The chain couples TRBV20-1 to TRBJ2-3, with D hard to call. The CDR3 extends over 13 amino acids. Germline V gene lookup returns CDR1 DFQATT and CDR2 SNEGSKA (reference sequence). The ends were cut back, 3 bases at V and 0 bases at J, with 7 bases in the middle. The DNA of the CDR3 is TGCAGTGCTAGGGTTGGGAGCACAGATACGCAGTATTTT. Translation gives CSARVGSTDTQYF.

This clonotype was observed many times. This chain joins TRBV20-1 and TRBJ2-2, with D unresolved. The CDR3 extends over 14 amino acids. Germline loops: CDR1 DFQATT, CDR2 SNEGSKA (reference sequence). V lost 3 bases and J 2 bases, leaving 10 bases between the germline ends. The CDR3, as DNA: TGCAGTGCTAGTTCGCCCGTAAACACCGGGGAGCTGTTTTTT. Its protein product is CSASSPVNTGELFF.

This clonotype appeared a few times. The J gene is TRBJ2-3, the V gene TRBV20-1; 9 nucleotides line up with TRBD2. This CDR3 has 18 residues. CDR1 is DFQATT and CDR2 is SNEGSKA in the germline V gene (reference sequence). Trimming took 0 bases from V and 0 from J; bases not matched to a gene: 10. The CDR3 is CSARDPWGRGGSTDTQYF. The CDR3 bases are TGCAGTGCTAGAGACCCATGGGGGCGGGGGGGCAGCACAGATACGCAGTATTTT.

The chain couples TRBV30 to TRBJ2-7; the D gene is possibly TRBD1 (7 bases). CDR1 and CDR2 (germline): GTSNPN, SVGIG (reference sequence). V lost 5 bases to trimming and J lost 4 bases, with 12 bases between them. The CDR3 has 12 amino acids. In DNA form, the CDR3 reads TGTGCCTGGGCGCAGGGGGGATACGAGCAGTACTTC. It codes for CAWAQGGYEQYF.

This clonotype was seen a handful of times. The rearrangement uses TRBV30 and TRBJ2-7; D is undetermined. Trimming left V 0 bases short and J 13 bases short, with 19 bases between. The CDR3 covers 13 residues. Germline lookup yields CDR1 GTSNPN and CDR2 SVGIG (reference sequence). CDR3 loop: CAWSVQSLSICYF. The CDR3 region has the DNA TGTGCCTGGAGTGTACAGAGCCTTTCTATTTGTTACTTC.

This clonotype was observed a handful of times. The gene calls are TRBV10-3 and TRBJ1-1, with D maybe TRBD1 (5 bases). Germline CDR1 and CDR2: ENHRY and SYGVKD. The CDR3 sequence is 13 residues long. CDR3 sequence: CAVRERGYTEAFF. The CDR3 DNA is TGTGCTGTTCGGGAGAGGGGCTACACTGAAGCTTTCTTT.

This clonotype was recorded many times. The CDR3 nucleotides read TGCAGCGTCCGACTAGCGGGGGGAACCTACGAGCAGTACTTC. Translation: CSVRLAGGTYEQYF. This chain connects TRBV29-1 to TRBJ2-7, with 13 nucleotides matching TRBD2. Germline loops: CDR1 SQVTM, CDR2 ANQGSEA. J lost 2 bases, V lost 6 bases, and 4 bases had no gene match. This CDR3 spans 14 amino acids.

There are many counts of this clonotype. The chain recombines TRBV29-1 with TRBJ2-7; weak D call: TRBD1 (6 bases). Trimming took 4 bases from V and 1 from J, leaving 14 bases between them. The CDR3 is made up of 14 amino acids. Germline CDR1 reads SQVTM; CDR2 reads ANQGSEA. The CDR3 reads CSVVSQGRSYEQYF. CDR3 sequence (DNA): TGCAGCGTTGTGTCCCAGGGGAGATCCTACGAGCAGTACTTC.

This clonotype was detected ten times or more. V and J are TRBV20-1 and TRBJ1-4; unclear D gene. Germline CDR1 DFQATT, CDR2 SNEGSKA (reference sequence). V dropped 0 bases and J dropped 8 bases, with 4 bases sitting between them. This CDR3 contains 11 residues. DNA of the CDR3: TGCAGTGCTAGAGAGGCGGAAAAACTGTTTTTT. This translates into CSAREAEKLFF.

This clonotype was detected only a few times. This chain uses TRBV6-5 with TRBJ1-2; D gene unclear. The CDR3 has 14 residues. The V gene's germline CDR1 is MNHEY and CDR2 SVGAGI. The V end lost 7 bases, the J end lost 4 bases, and 16 bases lay between the germline ends. The CDR3 nucleotides are TGTGCCAGCACCCCGAGTGTCTCTTCCTATGGCTACACCTTC. This translates into CASTPSVSSYGYTF.

This clonotype occurred many times. The gene calls are TRBV20-1 and TRBJ2-7; 10 bases map to TRBD2. The CDR3 is made up of 14 amino acids. Trimming at V came to 3 bases and at J to 3 bases, leaving 5 bases not matched to a gene. In germline, CDR1 is DFQATT, CDR2 SNEGSKA (reference sequence). The DNA for the CDR3 is TGCAGTGCTAGCCTACGACTAGCGGGCTACGAGCAGTACGTC. Amino acids: CSASLRLAGYEQYV.